A selection of T cell receptor beta chains follows, all from one sample in a study of shared clonotypes between healthy human individuals. TCRdb's copy holds only in-frame clones and misses some; the assay was immunoSEQ multiplex PCR. This table has approximately 2,000,000 clones, roughly 90% appearing once. The sample taken for sequencing was naive CD4+ T cells from PBMCs. Receptors were obtained from a man aged 18 to 29 in good health. Some clones in this sample may be carry-over from other donors' samples. Each CDR3 is given without its conserved first and last residue. A clone size is listed for some rows: how often the clone was seen (once, few, many), or a class if it is expanded.

few	TRBV5-1	ASSPDHGGTEAF
few	TRBV28	ASSVPGQGNYGYT
NA	TRBV9	ASSTGVGNTIY
NA	TRBV28	ASSLFPAAGRPYNEQF
NA	TRBV6-5	ASSRTSGQQF
NA	TRBV10-3	AIRGEAGGRSNTGELF
NA	TRBV21-1	ASSKSDTGNGYT
NA	TRBV5-1	ASSLVGSGDTQY
NA	TRBV7-2	ASSPRDRSTDTQY
NA	TRBV28	ASSWEVSYNSPLH
few	TRBV2	ASSRDRGEKLF
NA	TRBV19	ASSIADTQY
NA	TRBV11-2	ASSLVQGEISSYEQY
NA	TRBV28	ASSWGWDRPSNEQY
NA	TRBV11-2	ASSSVAGEAPYEQY
NA	TRBV5-5	ASSFGGTTGQPQH